This T cell receptor beta chain was sequenced in a study of T cell changes during pregnancy in multiple sclerosis. This CDR3 has 14 amino acids. CDR1 is GTSNPN and CDR2 is SVGIG in the germline V gene (reference sequence). The V segment lost 6 bases and the J segment 5 bases; nucleotides outside the gene matches: 12. Data came from immunoSEQ multiplex PCR; TCRdb stores just in-frame clones and leaves some out. The sample yields around 69,000 clones, approximately 91% seen once. The TCR originated in a female donor with multiple sclerosis, enrolled in a pregnancy study. The chain employs TRBV30 and TRBJ2-7; 8 bases are a match to TRBD1. Source: peripheral blood, taken in the third trimester of pregnancy. The CDR3 DNA reads as TGTGCCTGCAACCGGGACAGGTTCCTCCACGAGCAGTACTTC. This gives the protein CACNRDRFLHEQYF.